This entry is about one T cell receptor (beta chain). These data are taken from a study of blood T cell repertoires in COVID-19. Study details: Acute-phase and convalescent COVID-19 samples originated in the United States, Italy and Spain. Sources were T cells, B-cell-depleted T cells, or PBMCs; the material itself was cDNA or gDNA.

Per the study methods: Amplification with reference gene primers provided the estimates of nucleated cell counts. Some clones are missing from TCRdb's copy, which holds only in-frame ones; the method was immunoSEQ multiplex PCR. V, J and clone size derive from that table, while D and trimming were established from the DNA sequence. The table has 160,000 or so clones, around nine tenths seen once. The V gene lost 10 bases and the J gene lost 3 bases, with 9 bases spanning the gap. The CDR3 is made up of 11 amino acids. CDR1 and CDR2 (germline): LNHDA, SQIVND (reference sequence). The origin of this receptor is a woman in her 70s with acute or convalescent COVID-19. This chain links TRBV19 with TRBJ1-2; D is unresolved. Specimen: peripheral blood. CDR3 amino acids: CATEQDYGYTF. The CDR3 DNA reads TGTGCCACTGAACAAGACTATGGCTACACCTTC.